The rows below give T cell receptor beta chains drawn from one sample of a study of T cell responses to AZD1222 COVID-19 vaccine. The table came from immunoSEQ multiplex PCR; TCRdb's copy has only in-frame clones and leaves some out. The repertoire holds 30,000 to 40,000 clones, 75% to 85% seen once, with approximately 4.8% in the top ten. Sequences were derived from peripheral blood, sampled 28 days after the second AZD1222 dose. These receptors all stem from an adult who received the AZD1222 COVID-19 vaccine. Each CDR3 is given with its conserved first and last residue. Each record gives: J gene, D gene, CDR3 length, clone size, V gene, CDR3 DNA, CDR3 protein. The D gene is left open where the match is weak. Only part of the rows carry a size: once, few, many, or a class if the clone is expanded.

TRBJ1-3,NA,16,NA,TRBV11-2,TGTGCCAGCAGCCCTAGCCGACAGACTCCTGGAAACACCATATATTTT,CASSPSRQTPGNTIYF
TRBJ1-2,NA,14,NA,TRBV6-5,TGTGCCAGCAGTTACGACCGAACTAACTATGGCTACACCTTC,CASSYDRTNYGYTF
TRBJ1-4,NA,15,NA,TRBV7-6,TGTGCCAGCAGCCCCCGGGCGGCAACTAATGAAAAACTGTTTTTT,CASSPRAATNEKLFF
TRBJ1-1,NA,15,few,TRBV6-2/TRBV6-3,TGTGCCAGCAGTTCTCTGGACAGAGGGAACACTGAAGCTTTCTTT,CASSSLDRGNTEAFF
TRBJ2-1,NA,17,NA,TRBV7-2,TGTGCCAGCAGCTTAGGGAGACGGGTGCCCTCCTACAATGAGCAGTTCTTC,CASSLGRRVPSYNEQFF
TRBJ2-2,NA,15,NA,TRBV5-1,TGCGCCAGTCGTGAGTCCGCTAGCCACACCGGGGAGCTGTTTTTT,CASRESASHTGELFF
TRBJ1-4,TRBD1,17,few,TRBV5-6,TGTGCCAGCAGCTTGGGTCTGGGACAGAACCTTAATGAAAAACTGTTTTTT,CASSLGLGQNLNEKLFF
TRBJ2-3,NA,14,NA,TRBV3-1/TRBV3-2,TGTGCCAGCAGCCAAGACCCCGGGGGTTATACGCAGTATTTT,CASSQDPGGYTQYF
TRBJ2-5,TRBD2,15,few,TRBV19,TGTGCCAGTAGTCCCCTAGCGGGGGCGGGAGAGACCCAGTACTTC,CASSPLAGAGETQYF
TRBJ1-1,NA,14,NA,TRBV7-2,TGTGCCAGCAGCCGTAGTCCGGGACAAACAAAAGCTTTCTTT,CASSRSPGQTKAFF
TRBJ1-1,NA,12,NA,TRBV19,TGTGCCAGTAAAGGGAGTAACACTGAAGCTTTCTTT,CASKGSNTEAFF
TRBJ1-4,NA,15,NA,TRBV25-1,TGTGCCAGCAGTGACTACTGGGGGGAGAATGAAAAACTGTTTTTT,CASSDYWGENEKLFF
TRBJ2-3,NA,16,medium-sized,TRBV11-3,TGTGCCAGCAGCTTAAGTCTCAACGGGGGCGCAGATACGCAGTATTTT,CASSLSLNGGADTQYF
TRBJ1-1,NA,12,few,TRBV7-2,TGTGCCAGCAGCTTATTCGGCTTTGGGGCTTTCTTT,CASSLFGFGAFF
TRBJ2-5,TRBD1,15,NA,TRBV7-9,TGTGCCAGCAGCTTAGGGGACAGGGGAGGAGAGACCCAGTACTTC,CASSLGDRGGETQYF
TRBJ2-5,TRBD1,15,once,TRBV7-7,TGTGCTAGCAGTTTTAATGCCGGGACAGGGGAGACCCAGTACTTC,CASSFNAGTGETQYF
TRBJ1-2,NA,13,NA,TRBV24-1,TGTGCCACCAGTGATTCGTCGAGGAGTGGCTACACCTTC,CATSDSSRSGYTF
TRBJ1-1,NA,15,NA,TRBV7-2,TGTGCCAGCAGCTTAGATAGGGGCTGGAACACTGAAGCTTTCTTT,CASSLDRGWNTEAFF
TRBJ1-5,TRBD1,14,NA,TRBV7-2,TGTGCCAGCAGCTTGACAGGGGTAGGGCAGCCCCAGCATTTT,CASSLTGVGQPQHF
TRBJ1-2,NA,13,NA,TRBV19,TGTGCCAGTAGCCCGGGGCGGTTCTATGGCTACACCTTC,CASSPGRFYGYTF
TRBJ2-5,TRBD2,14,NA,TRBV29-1,TGCAGCGTTGGTACTAGCGGGGGAGTGGAGACCCAGTACTTC,CSVGTSGGVETQYF
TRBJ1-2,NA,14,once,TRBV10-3,TGTGCCATCAGTGAGTCCTCCGGGACCTATGGCTACACCTTC,CAISESSGTYGYTF
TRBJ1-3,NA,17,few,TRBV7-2,TGTGCCAGCAGGCGAGATGGTAGCACGGGATCTGGAAACACCATATATTTT,CASRRDGSTGSGNTIYF
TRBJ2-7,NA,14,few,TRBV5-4,TGTGCCAGCAGCACCCAGGGTACCCGAGGCGAGCAGTACTTC,CASSTQGTRGEQYF
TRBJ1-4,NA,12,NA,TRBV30,TGTGCCTGGAGGTCCCAATATGAAAAACTGTTTTTT,CAWRSQYEKLFF
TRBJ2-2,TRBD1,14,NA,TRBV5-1,TGCGCCAGCAGCGGGGGACAGGGTACCGGGGAGCTGTTTTTT,CASSGGQGTGELFF
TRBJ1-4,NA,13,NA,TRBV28,TGTGCCAGCAGCCTTAATCAAGGGGAAAAACTGTTTTTT,CASSLNQGEKLFF